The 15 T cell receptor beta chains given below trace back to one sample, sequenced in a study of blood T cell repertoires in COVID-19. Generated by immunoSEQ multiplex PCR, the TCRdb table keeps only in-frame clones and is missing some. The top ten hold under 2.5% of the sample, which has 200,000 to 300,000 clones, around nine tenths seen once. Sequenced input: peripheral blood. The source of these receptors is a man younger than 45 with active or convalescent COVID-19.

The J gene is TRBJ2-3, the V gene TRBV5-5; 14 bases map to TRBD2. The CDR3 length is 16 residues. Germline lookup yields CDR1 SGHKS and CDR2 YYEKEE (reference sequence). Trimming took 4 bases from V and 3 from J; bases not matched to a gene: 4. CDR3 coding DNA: TGTGCCAGCAGCCCGAGACTAGCGGGGGGGACAGATACGCAGTATTTT. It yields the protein CASSPRLAGGTDTQYF.

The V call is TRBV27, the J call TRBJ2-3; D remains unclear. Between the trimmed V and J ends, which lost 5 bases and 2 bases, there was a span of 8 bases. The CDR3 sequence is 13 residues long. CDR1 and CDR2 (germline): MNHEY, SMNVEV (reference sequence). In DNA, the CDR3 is TGTGCCAGCAGTGCAGGCTTCACAGATACGCAGTATTTT. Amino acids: CASSAGFTDTQYF.

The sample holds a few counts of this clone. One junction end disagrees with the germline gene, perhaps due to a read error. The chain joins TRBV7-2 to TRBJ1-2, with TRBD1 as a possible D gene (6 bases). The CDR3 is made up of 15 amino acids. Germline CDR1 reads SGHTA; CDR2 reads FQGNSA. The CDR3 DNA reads TGTGCCAGCAGCATAGCACAGGGCTCTGGCTATGGCTACACCTTC. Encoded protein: CASSIAQGSGYGYTF.

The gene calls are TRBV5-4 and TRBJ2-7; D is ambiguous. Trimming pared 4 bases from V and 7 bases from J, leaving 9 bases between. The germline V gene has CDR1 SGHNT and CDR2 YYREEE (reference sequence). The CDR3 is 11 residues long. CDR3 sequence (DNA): TGTGCCAGCAGCGGAGAATGGGAGCAGTACTTC. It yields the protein CASSGEWEQYF.

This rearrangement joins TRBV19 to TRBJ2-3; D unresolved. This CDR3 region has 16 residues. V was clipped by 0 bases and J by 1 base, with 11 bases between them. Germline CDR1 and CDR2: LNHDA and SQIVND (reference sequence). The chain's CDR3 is CASSIDLIEGTDTQYF. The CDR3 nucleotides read TGTGCCAGTAGTATAGATCTAATTGAGGGCACAGATACGCAGTATTTT.

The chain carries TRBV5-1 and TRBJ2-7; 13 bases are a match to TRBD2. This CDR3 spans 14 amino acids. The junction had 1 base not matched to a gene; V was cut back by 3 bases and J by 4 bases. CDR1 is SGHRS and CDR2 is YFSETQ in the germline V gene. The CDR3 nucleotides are TGCGCCAGCAGCTGGACTAGCGGGAGTTACGAGCAGTACTTC. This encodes CASSWTSGSYEQYF. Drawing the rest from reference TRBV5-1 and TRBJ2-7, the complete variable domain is KAGVTQTPRYLIKTRGQQVTLSCSPISGHRSVSWYQQTPGQGLQFLFEYFSETQRNKGNFPGRFSGRQFSNSRSEMNVSTLELGDSALYLCASSWTSGSYEQYFGPGTRLTVT.

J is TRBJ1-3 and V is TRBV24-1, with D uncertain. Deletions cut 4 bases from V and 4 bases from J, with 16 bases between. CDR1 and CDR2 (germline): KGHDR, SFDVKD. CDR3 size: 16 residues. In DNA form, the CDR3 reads TGTGCCACCAGTGAACCTAGGACCGCGGGGGGAAACACCATATATTTT. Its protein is CATSEPRTAGGNTIYF.

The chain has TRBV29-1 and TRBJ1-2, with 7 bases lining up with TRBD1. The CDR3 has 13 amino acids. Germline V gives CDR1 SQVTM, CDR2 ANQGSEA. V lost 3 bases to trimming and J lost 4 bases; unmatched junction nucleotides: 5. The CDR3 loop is CSVELRGFYGYTF. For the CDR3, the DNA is TGCAGCGTTGAGCTCAGGGGGTTCTATGGCTACACCTTC.

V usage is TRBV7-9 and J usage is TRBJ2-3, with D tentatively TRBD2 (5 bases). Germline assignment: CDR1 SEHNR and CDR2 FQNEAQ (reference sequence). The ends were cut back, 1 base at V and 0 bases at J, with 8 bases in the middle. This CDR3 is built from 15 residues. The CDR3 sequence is CASSLGRTSTDTQYF. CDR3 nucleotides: TGTGCCAGCAGCTTAGGCAGGACTAGCACAGATACGCAGTATTTT.

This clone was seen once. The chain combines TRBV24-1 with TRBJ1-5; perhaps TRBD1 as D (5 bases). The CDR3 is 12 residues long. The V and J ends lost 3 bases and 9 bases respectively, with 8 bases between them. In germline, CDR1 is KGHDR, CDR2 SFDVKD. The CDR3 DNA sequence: TGTGCCACCAGTGATAGGGGAGGGCCCCAGCATTTT. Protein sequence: CATSDRGGPQHF.

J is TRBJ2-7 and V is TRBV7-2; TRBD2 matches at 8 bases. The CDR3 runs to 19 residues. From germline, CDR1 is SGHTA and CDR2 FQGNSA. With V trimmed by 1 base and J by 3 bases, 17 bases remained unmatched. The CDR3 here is CASSLEVYMAGGRSYEQYF. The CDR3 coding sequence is TGTGCCAGCAGCTTAGAAGTTTACATGGCGGGGGGAAGGAGCTACGAGCAGTACTTC.

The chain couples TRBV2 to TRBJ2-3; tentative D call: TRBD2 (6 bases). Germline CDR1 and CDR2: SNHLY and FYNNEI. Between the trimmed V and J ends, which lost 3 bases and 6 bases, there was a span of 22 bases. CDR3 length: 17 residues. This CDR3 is CASSDPRRGITGDTQYF. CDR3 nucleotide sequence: TGTGCCAGCAGTGACCCTAGGAGGGGTATAACCGGGGATACGCAGTATTTT.

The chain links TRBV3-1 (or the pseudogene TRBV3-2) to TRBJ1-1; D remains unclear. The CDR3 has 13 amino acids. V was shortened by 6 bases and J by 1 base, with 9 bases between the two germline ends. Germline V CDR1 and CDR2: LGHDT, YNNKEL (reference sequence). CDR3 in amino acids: CASSQNRNTEAFF. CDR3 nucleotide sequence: TGTGCCAGCAGTCAAAACAGGAACACTGAAGCTTTCTTT.

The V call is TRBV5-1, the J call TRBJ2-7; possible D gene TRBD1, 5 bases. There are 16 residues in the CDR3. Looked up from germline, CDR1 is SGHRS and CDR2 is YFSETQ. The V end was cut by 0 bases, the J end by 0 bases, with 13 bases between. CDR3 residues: CASSLVPDNPSYEQYF. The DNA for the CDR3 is TGCGCCAGCAGCTTGGTCCCGGACAACCCCTCCTACGAGCAGTACTTC.

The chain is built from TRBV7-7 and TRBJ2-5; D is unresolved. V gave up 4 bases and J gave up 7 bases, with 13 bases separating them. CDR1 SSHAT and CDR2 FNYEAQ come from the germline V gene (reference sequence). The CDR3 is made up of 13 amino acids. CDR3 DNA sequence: TGTGCCAGCAGCTCAAACCCGCTCGGGACCCAGTACTTC. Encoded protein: CASSSNPLGTQYF.